This T cell receptor beta chain appears in the sequencing data of a study of blood T cell repertoires in COVID-19 (dated by TCRdb to the early 2020s). Background on the whole study: Samples from collaborators originated in the United States, Italy and Spain and spanned both the acute and convalescent phases of COVID-19. Deeply sampled blood TCRbeta repertoires from subjects exposed to, actively infected with, or recovered from COVID-19 were included in the dataset. The samples were drawn from two sources: the first 160 participants of the ongoing ImmuneRACE study, and about 1,300 subjects contributed by 6 global collaborators. The prospective study material was composed of cDNA or gDNA derived from T cells, B-cell-depleted T cells, or PBMCs. The repertoires were made available in a free public database intended to serve as a resource for research on the immune response to SARS-CoV-2. Sample metadata almost always included a de-identified subject ID, COVID-19 status, age in years and sex. Where available, HLA class I and class II types were obtained from metadata supplied by the sample provider rather than from assay-based typing. General study outcomes and caveats: The quantity of clinical and demographic metadata differed by source and by participant and was supplied without curation.

CDR3 length: 17 amino acids, cysteine to phenylalanine. Kept here is only the CDR3 DNA, which spans 51 bases and is read in frame from base 1. The V end gives up 4 bases and the J end 1 base, leaving 9 bases in the junction not matched to a gene. Per the germline V gene, SGHTA is the CDR1 and FQGNSA is the CDR2. TCRbeta CDR3 regions were amplified from genomic DNA using the immunoSEQ Assay, a bias-controlled multiplex PCR. Per the authors' processing: The number of nucleated cells in each sample was estimated from the amplification of reference gene primers within the assay. To quantify the absolute abundance of each unique TCRbeta CDR3 rearrangement, sequence reads were collapsed and filtered. For each sample, productive Simpson clonality was calculated as the square root of Simpson's diversity index across productive rearrangements. In TCRdb, the immuneACCESS table is reduced to in-frame sequences with V and J assigned. These tables do not hold every clone; where another copy was compared, an unresolved V gene accounts for under half, and the others remain unexplained. V and J calls and clone size follow that table, whereas D and trimming were derived from the DNA. Across this sample there are 180,000 or so clones, with over 75% seen only once. The ten largest clonotypes hold around 2.6% of the sample.

Of note for this clone: Its antigen target is currently unknown. No base quality values were provided; no much bigger clone lies one nucleotide off.

The collaborating institutions used their own protocols to collect whole blood in K2EDTA tubes. For TCRbeta analysis, collaborators shipped samples as frozen whole blood, isolated PBMCs, or DNA extracted from either of those sample types. Sample: peripheral blood. The V and J segments used are TRBV7-2 and TRBJ2-3; 9 junctional bases match TRBD1. The sequence came from a man in his forties or fifties with active or convalescent COVID-19. The nucleotide sequence is TGTGCCAGCAGCTCCGGGACAGGGATTAAGGGCACAGATACGCAGTATTTT. Translated, this gives CASSSGTGIKGTDTQYF.